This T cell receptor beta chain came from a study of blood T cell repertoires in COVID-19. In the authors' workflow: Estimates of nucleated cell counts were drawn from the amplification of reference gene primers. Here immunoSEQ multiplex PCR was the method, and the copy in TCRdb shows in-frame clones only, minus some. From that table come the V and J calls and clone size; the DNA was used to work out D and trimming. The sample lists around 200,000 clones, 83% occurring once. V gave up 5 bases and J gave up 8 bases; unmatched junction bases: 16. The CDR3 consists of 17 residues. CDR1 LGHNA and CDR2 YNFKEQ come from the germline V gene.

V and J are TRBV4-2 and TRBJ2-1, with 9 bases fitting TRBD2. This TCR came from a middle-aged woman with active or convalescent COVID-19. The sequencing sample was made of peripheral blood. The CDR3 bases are TGTGCCAGCAGCAGGGTGTCGGCGGGGGGGGCTGGCGATGAGCAGTTCTTC. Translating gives CASSRVSAGGAGDEQFF.